The present T cell receptor beta chain was sequenced within a study of identical twins. Notes on the study in general: The abundant beta clonotypes from cord blood had fewer insertions, and memory repertoires had none of this. Partly confounded zero-insertion analyses could result from invariant MAIT and iNKT cells.

TCRdb used MiXCR to reprocess the 5' RACE reads, holding one entry per CDR3 protein. The data show 400,000 to 600,000 distinct CDR3 sequences, about 22% seen once. This clonotype occurred a few times. What it recognizes is unknown. The V gene's germline CDR1 is SQVTM and CDR2 ANQGSEA. This CDR3 has 15 amino acids. V gave up 5 bases and J gave up 3 bases; unmatched junction bases: 11. The data also belong to a second study, concerning yellow fever vaccine responses in identical twins.

The chain couples TRBV29-1 to TRBJ2-5; 8 bases are a match to TRBD2. Sequencing input: CD4+ T cells sorted from blood. This TCR came from a woman aged 18-29 years in good health. The CDR3 sequence is CSVFGRGGKKETQYF. The CDR3 DNA is TGCAGCGTTTTCGGGAGGGGCGGTAAGAAAGAGACCCAGTACTTC.